Below are 9 T cell receptor beta chains sequenced from a single sample in a study of blood T cell repertoires in COVID-19. Measured with immunoSEQ multiplex PCR; TCRdb has only the in-frame clones, and not every one. The sample holds 250,000 or so clones, roughly nine tenths seen once. Input material: peripheral blood. The origin of the receptors is a woman between 40 and 55 years old who had recovered from COVID-19.

The genes are TRBV27 and TRBJ1-5; D remains ambiguous. Trimming stripped 1 base from V and 2 bases from J, with 12 bases between. The CDR3 covers 16 residues. The germline V gene has CDR1 MNHEY and CDR2 SMNVEV (reference sequence). Here the CDR3 reads CASSLWLKGGNQPQHF. CDR3 coding DNA: TGTGCCAGCAGTTTATGGCTGAAAGGAGGCAATCAGCCCCAGCATTTT.

This clone was seen more than once but under ten times. The chain employs TRBV6-5 and TRBJ1-2; TRBD1 aligns across 11 bases. With 7 bases clipped from V and 8 bases from J, the junction kept 9 bases outside the gene matches. From germline, CDR1 is MNHEY and CDR2 SVGAGI. The CDR3 is 14 amino acids. CDR3 residues: CASTPGQGENGYTF. The DNA for the CDR3 is TGTGCCAGCACCCCGGGACAGGGGGAAAACGGCTACACCTTC.

This clone was counted once. CDR3 in amino acids: CASSLYQGYNSPLHF. CDR3 sequence (DNA): TGTGCCAGCAGCTTGTACCAGGGTTATAATTCACCCCTCCACTTT. The chain has TRBV5-4 and TRBJ1-6; TRBD1 is a possible D gene (5 bases). In germline, CDR1 is SGHNT, CDR2 YYREEE (reference sequence). Trimming pared 1 base from V and 4 bases from J, leaving 9 bases between. The CDR3 is 15 residues long.

The CDR3: CASSMMREVNQPQHF. The CDR3 coding sequence is TGTGCCAGTAGTATGATGCGGGAGGTCAATCAGCCCCAGCATTTT. This chain joins TRBV19 and TRBJ1-5; D unresolved. The CDR3 sequence is 15 residues long. The germline V gene has CDR1 LNHDA and CDR2 SQIVND (reference sequence). V lost 3 bases, J lost 3 bases, and 12 bases lay in between.

The rearrangement uses TRBV6-5 and TRBJ2-5; 9 nucleotides line up with TRBD2. V lost 6 bases, J lost 5 bases, and 10 bases stayed unmatched. The CDR3 totals 15 residues. CDR1 is MNHEY, CDR2 SVGAGI, per germline. The CDR3 reads CASSPPGREGETQYF. The CDR3 DNA sequence: TGTGCCAGCAGCCCCCCGGGGCGGGAGGGCGAGACCCAGTACTTC.

The chain uses TRBV19 and TRBJ2-4, with TRBD2 as a possible D gene (5 bases). The germline V and J ends were trimmed by 4 bases and 11 bases, with 21 bases remaining between them. The CDR3 sequence is 15 residues long. The germline CDR1 and CDR2 sequences are LNHDA and SQIVND (reference sequence). The CDR3 loop reads CASSKLVPSPLVQYF. CDR3 nucleotide sequence: TGTGCCAGTAGTAAACTAGTCCCTAGCCCCCTCGTTCAGTACTTC.

The V call is TRBV6-5, the J call TRBJ1-2, with 7 bases aligning to TRBD1. This CDR3 is 14 amino acids long. In germline, CDR1 is MNHEY, CDR2 SVGAGI. Trimming at V came to 8 bases and at J to 4 bases, leaving 10 bases not matched to a gene. The DNA of the CDR3 is TGTGCCAGCCCAATAGACAGGGCGCCCTATGGCTACACCTTC. The encoded protein is CASPIDRAPYGYTF.

In this sample, this clone turned up a few times. This chain connects TRBV6-2 or TRBV6-3 to TRBJ2-7; 9 bases line up with TRBD1. This CDR3 has 19 residues. In germline, CDR1 is MNHEY, CDR2 SVGEGT. Trimming cost V 0 bases and J 0 bases; bases outside gene matches: 12. The CDR3 nucleotides are TGTGCCAGCAGTTACTCGGCCGACCGGGACAGGGCACACTCCTACGAGCAGTACTTC. Its translation is CASSYSADRDRAHSYEQYF.

The V call is TRBV28, the J call TRBJ1-5; possibly TRBD1 for D (5 bases). Trimming cost V 10 bases and J 4 bases, with 11 bases left between them. There are 12 residues in the CDR3. Germline CDR1 MDHEN, CDR2 SYDVKM. The CDR3 region is CATWEGNQPQHF. Written as DNA, the CDR3 is TGTGCCACCTGGGAGGGGAATCAGCCCCAGCATTTT.